The subject of this entry is one TCR beta chain. The sample is drawn from a study of blood T cell repertoires in COVID-19. In the study overall: The study drew acute and convalescent COVID-19 samples from the United States, Italy and Spain. Sample material is recorded as cDNA or gDNA derived from T cells, B-cell-depleted T cells, or PBMCs.

V trimming: 6 bases; J trimming: 10 bases; junction bases outside the gene matches: 13. CDR1 SNHLY and CDR2 FYNNEI come from the germline V gene. This CDR3 has 15 amino acids. Original handling: Quantification of nucleated cells was approximated via reference gene primer amplification. Assay used: immunoSEQ multiplex PCR; TCRdb lists only in-frame clones, some missing. V, J and clone size are taken as reported in that table, and D and trimming were inferred from the DNA itself. This sample has 200,000 to 300,000 clones; about 82% occur once, and the top ten carry about 12%. The sequence was obtained from a man older than 75 with acute or convalescent COVID-19. The sample comprised peripheral blood. The chain has TRBV2 and TRBJ2-1; 9 bases are a match to TRBD1. The CDR3 protein is CASSLRDRDRSEQFF. CDR3 nucleotides: TGTGCCAGCAGCCTCCGGGACAGGGACCGAAGCGAGCAGTTCTTC.